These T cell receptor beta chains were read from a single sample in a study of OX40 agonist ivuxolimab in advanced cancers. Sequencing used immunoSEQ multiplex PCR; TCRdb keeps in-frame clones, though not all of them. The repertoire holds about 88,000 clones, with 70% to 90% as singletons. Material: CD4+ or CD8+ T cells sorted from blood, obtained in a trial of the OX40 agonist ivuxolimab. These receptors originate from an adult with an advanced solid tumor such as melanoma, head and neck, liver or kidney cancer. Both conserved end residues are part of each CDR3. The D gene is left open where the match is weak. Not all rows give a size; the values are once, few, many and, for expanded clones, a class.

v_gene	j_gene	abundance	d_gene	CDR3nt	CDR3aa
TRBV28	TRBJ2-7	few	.	TGTGCCAGCAGTCCCACTAGTTACGAGCAGTACTTC	CASSPTSYEQYF
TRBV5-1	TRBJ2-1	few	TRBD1	TGCGCCAGCAGCCCGGGACAGCTCAATGAGCAGTTCTTC	CASSPGQLNEQFF
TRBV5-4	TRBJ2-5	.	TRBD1	TGTGCCAGCAGCTTGGAGGGACAGATGCAAGAGACCCAGTACTTC	CASSLEGQMQETQYF
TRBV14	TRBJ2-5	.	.	TGTGCCAGCACCCGGTGGTGGGCCCTGTACCAAGAGACCCAGTACTTC	CASTRWWALYQETQYF
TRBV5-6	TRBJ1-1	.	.	TGTGCCAGCACTCCAGGAGGATCTCCTGAAGCTTTCTTT	CASTPGGSPEAFF
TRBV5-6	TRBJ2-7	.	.	TGTGCCAGCAGCCCTGGGATGAGCTCCTACGAGCAGTACTTC	CASSPGMSSYEQYF
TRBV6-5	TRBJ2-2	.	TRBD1	TGTGCCAGCAGTTACGGGACAGATACCGGGGAGCTGTTTTTT	CASSYGTDTGELFF
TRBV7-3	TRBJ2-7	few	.	TGTGCCAGCGCCACGCGGACAGTTACCTCCTACGAGCAGTACTTC	CASATRTVTSYEQYF
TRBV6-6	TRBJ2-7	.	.	TGTGCCAGCAGCCAGGGGAGCGAGCAGTACTTC	CASSQGSEQYF
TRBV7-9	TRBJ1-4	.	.	TGTGCCAGCAGCCGAGGACAGTCATCCAATGAAAAACTGTTTTTT	CASSRGQSSNEKLFF
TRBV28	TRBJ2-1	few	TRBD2	TGTGCCAGCAGTTTCCTTTCCGGGACTAGCGGGACATACAATGAGCAGTTCTTC	CASSFLSGTSGTYNEQFF
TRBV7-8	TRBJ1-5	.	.	TGTGCCAGCAGCTTAGGGATGGCAGGCCAGCCCCAGCATTTT	CASSLGMAGQPQHF
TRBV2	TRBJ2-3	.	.	TGTGCCAGCATACTAGCAGAGACAGATACGCAGTATTTT	CASILAETDTQYF
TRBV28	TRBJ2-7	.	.	TGTGCCAGCAGTCGACGACTAGTGAAGGGCGAGCAGTACTTC	CASSRRLVKGEQYF
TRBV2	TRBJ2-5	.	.	TGTGCCAGCAGTGTGGGGTTCGAGACCCAGTACTTC	CASSVGFETQYF
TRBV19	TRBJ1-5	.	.	TGTGCCAGTAGGTCAGCCGAAATCTATCAGCCCCAGCATTTT	CASRSAEIYQPQHF
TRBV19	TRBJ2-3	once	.	TGTGCCAGTAGTCTCTGGGCAGGGACAGATACGCAGTATTTT	CASSLWAGTDTQYF
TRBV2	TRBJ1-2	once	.	TGTGCCAGCAGTGAAATAGGGGGTGAGATTGGCTACACCTTC	CASSEIGGEIGYTF
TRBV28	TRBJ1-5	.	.	TGTGCCAGCAGTTTCTACATGCTTAATCAGCCCCAGCATTTT	CASSFYMLNQPQHF
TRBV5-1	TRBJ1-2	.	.	TGCGCCAGCAGCCGTCACAGGGTAAACAGGAACTATGGCTACACCTTC	CASSRHRVNRNYGYTF
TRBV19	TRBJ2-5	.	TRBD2	TGTGCCAGTAGTCCCAGACTAGCGTCCCAAACGGGGACCCAGTACTTC	CASSPRLASQTGTQYF
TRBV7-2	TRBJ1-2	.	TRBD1	TGTGCCAGCAGCTTAGTTCCGACAGGGGACCCCTATGGCTACACCTTC	CASSLVPTGDPYGYTF
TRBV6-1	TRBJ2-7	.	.	TGTGCCAGCAGTGAAGACAGCTCCTACGAGCAGTACTTC	CASSEDSSYEQYF
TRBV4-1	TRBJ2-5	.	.	TGCGCCAGCAGCCAATGGGGACGAGAGACCCAGTACTTC	CASSQWGRETQYF
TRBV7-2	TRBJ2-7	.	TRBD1	TGTGCCAGCAGCTTAGAAATCCGGACAGGGGTAAACGAGCAGTACTTC	CASSLEIRTGVNEQYF
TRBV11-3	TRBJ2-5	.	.	TGTGCCAGCAGTTCGGGACTTTTTGAGACCCAGTACTTC	CASSSGLFETQYF
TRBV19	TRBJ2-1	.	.	TGTGCCAGTAGTGTCACGGGAGTCAAGTACAATGAGCAGTTCTTC	CASSVTGVKYNEQFF
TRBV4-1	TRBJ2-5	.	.	TGCGCCAGCAGCCCCCGACCCGGGTCAGAGACCCAGTACTTC	CASSPRPGSETQYF
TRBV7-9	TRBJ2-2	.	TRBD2	TGTGCCAGCAGCTCCCCTAGAGCGGGAGCGGCGACCGGGGAGCTGTTTTTT	CASSSPRAGAATGELFF
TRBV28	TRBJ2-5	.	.	TGTGCCAGCAGTTTAAGGGTCGGCATTCGGGAGACCCAGTACTTC	CASSLRVGIRETQYF
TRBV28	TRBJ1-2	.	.	TGTGCCAGCACCCCCGGGACGCATTATGGCTACACCTTC	CASTPGTHYGYTF
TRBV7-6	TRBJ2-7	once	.	TGTGCCAGCAGCTTAGTAGGGGACAGGGGTCTAGCGGGAGACTACGAGCAGTACTTC	CASSLVGDRGLAGDYEQYF
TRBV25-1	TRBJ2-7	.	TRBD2	TGTGCCAGCAGTGCCCCCGGGGGGGAGCAGTACTTC	CASSAPGGEQYF
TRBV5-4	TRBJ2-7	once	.	TGTGCCAGCAGCTTGGCATCCTTAGGGGAGCAGTACTTC	CASSLASLGEQYF
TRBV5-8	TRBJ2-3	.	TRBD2	TGTGCCAGCCCTCGACTAGCACGAGATACGCAGTATTTT	CASPRLARDTQYF
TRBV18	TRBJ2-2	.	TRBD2	TGTGCCAGCTCACCATCTCGGCTAGCGGGGGGAAGGAACACCGGGGAGCTGTTTTTT	CASSPSRLAGGRNTGELFF
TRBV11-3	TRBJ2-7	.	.	TGTGCCAGCAAGGCACAAGCCGAGCAGTACTTC	CASKAQAEQYF
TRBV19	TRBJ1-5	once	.	TGTGCCAGTACGCGGACAAGAAATAGCAATCAGCCCCAGCATTTT	CASTRTRNSNQPQHF
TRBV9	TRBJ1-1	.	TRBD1	TGTGCCAGCAGCGCAGCCCCGGACAGGGTGGCGAACACTGAAGCTTTCTTT	CASSAAPDRVANTEAFF
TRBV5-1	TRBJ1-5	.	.	TGCGCCAGCAGCCACAAGTCGGGAGATGGCAATCAGCCCCAGCATTTT	CASSHKSGDGNQPQHF
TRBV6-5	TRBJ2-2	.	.	TGTGCCAGCAGTCCGTGGACTTCGGCGGGGGAGCTGTTTTTT	CASSPWTSAGELFF
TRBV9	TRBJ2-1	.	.	TGTGCCAGCAGCGGGGGACTTAACAATGAGCAGTTCTTC	CASSGGLNNEQFF
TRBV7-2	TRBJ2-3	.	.	TGTGCCAGCAGCCCAACGACAGAAGGCACAGATACGCAGTATTTT	CASSPTTEGTDTQYF
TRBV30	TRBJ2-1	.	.	TGTGCCTGGAGTGTTGAGAATGAAAATGAGCAGTTCTTC	CAWSVENENEQFF
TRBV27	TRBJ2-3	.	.	TGTGCCAGCAGTCGAGGCCCCATGGGGGACACAGATACGCAGTATTTT	CASSRGPMGDTDTQYF
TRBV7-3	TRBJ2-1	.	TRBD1	TGTGCCAGCAGCTTAAGACAGGGCTCCTACAATGAGCAGTTCTTC	CASSLRQGSYNEQFF
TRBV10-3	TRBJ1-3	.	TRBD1	TGTGCCATCAGGGGGACAGGGGGTCCTGGAAACACCATATATTTT	CAIRGTGGPGNTIYF
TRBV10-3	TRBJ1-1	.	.	TGTGCCATCGGAGTAGAAGCAACGAGGACTGAAGCTTTCTTT	CAIGVEATRTEAFF
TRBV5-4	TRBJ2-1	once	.	TGTGCCAGCAGCTTGGCCGGGACCCAAATGTTAGATGAGCAGTTCTTC	CASSLAGTQMLDEQFF
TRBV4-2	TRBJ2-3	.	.	TGTGCCAGCAGCCAAGGACGACTAACAAGCACAGATACGCAGTATTTT	CASSQGRLTSTDTQYF
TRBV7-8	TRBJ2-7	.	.	TGTGCCAGCTCCACCGGGGGGCCCTACGAGCAGTACTTC	CASSTGGPYEQYF
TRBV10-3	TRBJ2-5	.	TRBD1	TGTGCCATCAGAGAGGGACAGCACGAAGAGACCCAGTACTTC	CAIREGQHEETQYF
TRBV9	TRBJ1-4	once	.	TGTGCCAGCAGCGTAGCTGGGCAGGGTAATGAAAAACTGTTTTTT	CASSVAGQGNEKLFF
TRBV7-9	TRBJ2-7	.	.	TGTGCCAGCAGCCCGGAAGGGGCAGGACGGGGGTACTTC	CASSPEGAGRGYF
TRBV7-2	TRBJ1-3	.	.	TGTGCCAGCAGCGAGCTAACAGGACTATCTGGAAACACCATATATTTT	CASSELTGLSGNTIYF
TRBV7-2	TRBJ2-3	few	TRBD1	TGTGCCAGCAGTCTAACGGGACAGGGGGCAACAGATACGCAGTATTTT	CASSLTGQGATDTQYF
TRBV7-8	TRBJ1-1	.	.	TGTGCCAGCAGCTTAAATCCAGGGATCAACACTGAAGCTTTCTTT	CASSLNPGINTEAFF